Following are 28 T cell receptor beta chains from one sample sequenced in a study of shared clonotypes between healthy human individuals. This table comes from immunoSEQ multiplex PCR, and its TCRdb copy is limited to in-frame clones, with some not included. The sample gives 2.3 million or so clones, 93% of which show up once; 0.35% to 0.45% is in the top ten. Sequenced: naive CD4+ T cells from PBMCs. Specified subset: CD45RA+ positively selected. The receptors were sampled from a man in his late teens or twenties in good health. Some clones in this sample may be carry-over from other donors' samples.

This chain uses TRBV10-3 with TRBJ2-1, with TRBD1 matching over 8 bases. The CDR3 is made up of 14 amino acids. Germline CDR1 is ENHRY and CDR2 is SYGVKD. V lost 4 bases, J lost 10 bases, and 9 bases stayed unmatched. DNA for the CDR3: TGTGCCATCAGTGTCACGGACAGGGCCCTCGAGCAGTTCTTC. Translated, it gives CAISVTDRALEQFF.

This clone was recorded once. The chain has TRBV7-6 and TRBJ1-3; D might be TRBD1 (6 bases). Trimming shortened V by 2 bases and J by 6 bases, and 14 bases separated the two germline ends. Germline V lookup: CDR1 SGHVS, CDR2 FNYEAQ. The CDR3 sequence is 15 residues long. Written as DNA, the CDR3 is TGTGCCAGCAGCTTAAGGTTACAGGGTGAAAACACCATATATTTT. The encoded protein is CASSLRLQGENTIYF.

The V and J genes are TRBV29-1 and TRBJ1-2; D gene uncertain. The ends were cut back, 4 bases at V and 6 bases at J, with 12 bases in the middle. This CDR3 region has 12 residues. Germline V gene sequence: CDR1 SQVTM, CDR2 ANQGSEA. In DNA, the CDR3 is TGCAGCGTTGGCCGGCAGGAGAATGGCTACACCTTC. Translation: CSVGRQENGYTF.

The V and J genes are TRBV5-1 and TRBJ2-1, with TRBD1 matching over 8 bases. The J segment lost 7 bases and the V segment lost 7 bases, leaving 10 bases of the junction unmatched. The CDR3 is 14 residues long. Germline V gives CDR1 SGHRS, CDR2 YFSETQ. The DNA of the CDR3 is TGCGCCAGCGGACAGGGTAGGGTCCCAAATGAGCAGTTCTTC. It codes for CASGQGRVPNEQFF.

In its sample, this clone was seen once. V gene TRBV27 combines with J gene TRBJ2-5; D ambiguous. Germline V gene lookup returns CDR1 MNHEY and CDR2 SMNVEV (reference sequence). The CDR3 consists of 12 residues. The ends were cut back, 5 bases at V and 5 bases at J, with 9 bases in the middle. The CDR3 protein is CASSQDLETQYF. The CDR3 bases are TGTGCCAGCAGTCAGGATCTTGAGACCCAGTACTTC.

The gene calls are TRBV5-4 and TRBJ2-1, with 7 bases that match TRBD1. The V gene end was trimmed by 4 bases and the J gene end by 4 bases; junction bases not matched to a gene: 14. Germline V gene lookup returns CDR1 SGHNT and CDR2 YYREEE (reference sequence). CDR3 size: 17 residues. The CDR3, as DNA: TGTGCCAGCAGCGCCACACAGGGGCTCCCGCCATACAATGAGCAGTTCTTC. It codes for CASSATQGLPPYNEQFF.

The rearrangement uses TRBV6-1 and TRBJ1-5; the match to TRBD1 covers 7 bases. Germline loops: CDR1 MNHNS, CDR2 SASEGT. The ends lost 6 bases at V and 9 bases at J; junction bases unmatched: 11. This CDR3 contains 14 residues. The CDR3 bases are TGTGCCAGCAGAGACGGCAGTCAGGGGGGGCCCCAGCATTTT. Translating it yields CASRDGSQGGPQHF.

J is TRBJ2-1 and V is TRBV7-2; D remains ambiguous. This CDR3 region has 15 residues. CDR1 is SGHTA, CDR2 FQGNSA, per germline. The V gene lost 5 bases and the J gene lost 0 bases, with 11 bases spanning the gap. The CDR3 DNA reads TGTGCCAGCAGCCGACGCAGAGGCTCCTACAATGAGCAGTTCTTC. Encoded protein: CASSRRRGSYNEQFF.

The chain joins TRBV2 to TRBJ2-5, with TRBD2 matching 7 bases. The CDR3 extends over 14 amino acids. Germline lookup yields CDR1 SNHLY and CDR2 FYNNEI. The junction had 10 bases not matched to a gene; V was cut back by 7 bases and J by 5 bases. CDR3: CASTPLTSAETQYF. In DNA, the CDR3 is TGTGCCAGCACCCCCCTCACTAGCGCGGAGACCCAGTACTTC.

This clone occurred once. The same CDR3 also results from other DNA sequences found in this sample. The J gene is TRBJ2-1, the V gene TRBV28; no reliable D call. V was clipped by 3 bases and J by 10 bases, with 7 bases between them. The CDR3 runs to 11 residues. CDR1 and CDR2 from the germline V gene are MDHEN and SYDVKM. CDR3 DNA sequence: TGTGCCAGCAGTTTCCGTTCGGAGCAGTTCTTC. Its protein is CASSFRSEQFF.

With regard to this clone: The same CDR3 arises from other DNA sequences in this sample as well. V gene TRBV28 combines with J gene TRBJ1-2; the D is unclear. Between the trimmed V and J ends, which lost 5 bases and 0 bases, there was a span of 7 bases. Germline CDR1 MDHEN, CDR2 SYDVKM. This CDR3 is 13 amino acids long. DNA of the CDR3: TGTGCCAGCAGTCGCGATTCTAACTATGGCTACACCTTC. Protein product: CASSRDSNYGYTF.

The rearrangement links TRBV11-2 to TRBJ1-1; D is possibly TRBD1 (6 bases). The CDR3 has 13 amino acids. With 5 bases removed from V and 4 bases from J, the gap between germline ends came to 11 bases. Per the germline V gene, CDR1 is SGHAT and CDR2 is FQNNGV. The CDR3 protein is CASSPGQFTEAFF. The CDR3 DNA is TGTGCCAGCAGCCCCGGACAGTTCACTGAAGCTTTCTTT.

Written as DNA, the CDR3 is TGTGCCACCAGCAGTGTAGCGGGAGTCGGCAATGAGCAGTTCTTC. Protein product: CATSSVAGVGNEQFF. V is TRBV15 and J is TRBJ2-1; 9 nucleotides match TRBD2. CDR3 length equals 15 residues. CDR1 and CDR2 from the germline V gene are LNHNV and YYDKDF (reference sequence). The trim removed 3 bases at V and 6 bases at J, leaving 6 bases unmatched.

The rearrangement joins TRBV2 to TRBJ2-1, with 8 bases lining up with TRBD2. The V gene end was trimmed by 10 bases and the J gene end by 2 bases; junction bases not matched to a gene: 10. The CDR3 has 15 residues. Germline loops: CDR1 SNHLY, CDR2 FYNNEI. CDR3 amino acids: CAIEAREGAYNEQFF. Written as DNA, the CDR3 is TGTGCCATCGAGGCCCGGGAGGGCGCCTACAATGAGCAGTTCTTC. Together with reference TRBV2 and TRBJ2-1, the CDR3 gives the full variable domain: EPEVTQTPSHQVTQMGQEVILRCVPISNHLYFYWYRQILGQKVEFLVSFYNNEISEKSEIFDDQFSVERPDGSNFTLKIRSTKLEDSAMYFCAIEAREGAYNEQFFGPGTRLTVL.

This clone has only one observation. Different DNA sequences within this sample yield the same CDR3. The chain uses TRBV7-9 and TRBJ2-3, with 9 bases identical to TRBD1. V trimming: 6 bases; J trimming: 1 base; junction bases outside the gene matches: 5. CDR1 is SEHNR and CDR2 is FQNEAQ in the germline V gene (reference sequence). This CDR3 has 15 amino acids. CDR3 sequence reads: CASSDRDRGTDTQYF. CDR3 DNA sequence: TGTGCCAGCAGTGACCGGGACAGGGGCACAGATACGCAGTATTTT.

The rearrangement links TRBV30 to TRBJ2-7; D may be TRBD1 or TRBD2 (5 bases each). V was clipped by 0 bases and J by 3 bases, with 9 bases between them. The CDR3 spans 13 residues. Germline lookup yields CDR1 GTSNPN and CDR2 SVGIG (reference sequence). The DNA of the CDR3 is TGTGCCTGGAGTGTAGGGGACCGCTACGAGCAGTACTTC. Its protein is CAWSVGDRYEQYF. Full variable domain (remainder filled in from reference TRBV30 and TRBJ2-7): SQTIHQWPATLVQPVGSPLSLECTVEGTSNPNLYWYRQAAGRGLQLLFYSVGIGQISSEVPQNLSASRPQDRQFILSSKKLLLSDSGFYLCAWSVGDRYEQYFGPGTRLTVT.

The rearrangement links TRBV18 to TRBJ1-2, with a tentative D call TRBD1 (5 bases). CDR3 size: 15 residues. Germline CDR1 reads KGHSH; CDR2 reads LQKENI. V was pared by 2 bases and J by 4 bases, with 14 bases between. The CDR3 nucleotides are TGTGCCAGCTCACCATCGGGGCAGGGTGCCTATGGCTACACCTTC. Translating gives CASSPSGQGAYGYTF.

V and J are TRBV18 and TRBJ2-7; 16 nucleotides match TRBD2. V shed 7 bases, J shed 1 base, and the junction held 13 bases outside the gene matches. Germline V CDR1 and CDR2: KGHSH, LQKENI. The CDR3 loop spans 19 amino acids. The CDR3 region is CASLPKGLAGGPLSYEQYF. The CDR3 coding sequence is TGTGCCAGCTTACCTAAGGGACTAGCGGGAGGGCCTCTTTCCTACGAGCAGTACTTC. Combining the CDR3 with reference TRBV18 and TRBJ2-7 gives the whole variable domain NAGVMQNPRHLVRRRGQEARLRCSPMKGHSHVYWYRQLPEEGLKFMVYLQKENIIDESGMPKERFSAEFPKEGPSILRIQQVVRGDSAAYFCASLPKGLAGGPLSYEQYFGPGTRLTVT.

The chain uses TRBV9 and TRBJ2-1; a weak D match, TRBD2 (5 bases). V was shortened by 4 bases and J by 10 bases, with 12 bases between the two germline ends. Looked up from germline, CDR1 is SGDLS and CDR2 is YYNGEE. The CDR3 totals 12 residues. The CDR3 here is CASSPPWREQFF. DNA for the CDR3: TGTGCCAGCAGCCCCCCCTGGAGGGAGCAGTTCTTC.

Only a few counts were recorded for this clone. The CDR3 reads CAISVKETSGNTIYF. The CDR3 region has the DNA TGTGCCATCAGTGTGAAGGAGACCTCTGGAAACACCATATATTTT. The chain joins TRBV10-3 to TRBJ1-3; D is unclear. The V gene lost 4 bases and the J gene lost 0 bases, with 10 bases spanning the gap. This CDR3 spans 15 amino acids. Germline CDR1 is ENHRY and CDR2 is SYGVKD.

The chain couples TRBV27 to TRBJ2-3; TRBD2 agrees at 8 bases. The CDR3 sequence is 14 residues long. V trimming: 4 bases; J trimming: 6 bases; junction bases outside the gene matches: 6. The V gene's germline CDR1 is MNHEY and CDR2 SMNVEV (reference sequence). CDR3 bases: TGTGCCAGCAGTTCCCGACTAGCGTACGATACGCAGTATTTT. Residues: CASSSRLAYDTQYF.

The V and J genes are TRBV6-1 and TRBJ2-5, with D tentatively TRBD1 (5 bases). Deletions cut 5 bases from V and 0 bases from J, with 10 bases between. Germline lookup yields CDR1 MNHNS and CDR2 SASEGT. The length of the CDR3 is 14 residues. As DNA, the CDR3 is TGTGCCAGCAGTCCGACAGCGCACCAAGAGACCCAGTACTTC. Amino acid sequence: CASSPTAHQETQYF.

V gene TRBV28 combines with J gene TRBJ1-2; TRBD1 matches at 9 bases. CDR1 is MDHEN and CDR2 is SYDVKM in the germline V gene. Trimming removed 6 bases from V and 3 bases from J; junction bases left unmatched: 8. CDR3 length: 15 residues. Written as DNA, the CDR3 is TGTGCCAGCAGGGGGACAGGGAACCCCCACTATGGCTACACCTTC. Its translation is CASRGTGNPHYGYTF.

As for this clone: This sample also contains other DNA sequences that code for the same CDR3. The rearrangement links TRBV4-2 to TRBJ2-1; D is unresolved. The CDR3 has 17 amino acids. V lost 0 bases and J lost 0, with 12 bases in between. Germline assignment: CDR1 LGHNA and CDR2 YNFKEQ. CDR3 sequence: CASSQEPRGSSYNEQFF. For the CDR3, the DNA is TGTGCCAGCAGCCAAGAACCCCGTGGTAGCTCCTACAATGAGCAGTTCTTC.

This chain uses TRBV11-2 with TRBJ1-3; TRBD1 is a possible D gene (5 bases). The CDR3 is 14 residues long. Germline V gene sequence: CDR1 SGHAT, CDR2 FQNNGV. V dropped 5 bases and J dropped 0 bases, with 8 bases sitting between them. As DNA, the CDR3 is TGTGCCAGCAGCGCAGGGCACTCTGGAAACACCATATATTTT. Its translation: CASSAGHSGNTIYF.

The rearrangement joins TRBV7-3 to TRBJ1-1; possibly TRBD1 for D (5 bases). In germline, CDR1 is SGHTA, CDR2 FQGTGA. The CDR3 is made up of 15 amino acids. V lost 3 bases to trimming and J lost 0 bases, with 11 bases between them. The CDR3 DNA sequence: TGTGCCAGCAGCTTTGCCCCAGGGCTGAACACTGAAGCTTTCTTT. It specifies CASSFAPGLNTEAFF.

The chain couples TRBV6-5 to TRBJ2-5; D is perhaps TRBD1 (6 bases). The CDR3 totals 13 residues. CDR1 is MNHEY and CDR2 is SVGAGI in the germline V gene. V was cut by 6 bases and J by 5 bases, with 13 bases left in between. The CDR3 is CASRNRVSETQYF. In nucleotides, the CDR3 is TGTGCCAGCAGGAACAGGGTTTCCGAGACCCAGTACTTC.

The chain has TRBV12-5 and TRBJ2-2; D gene ambiguous. The CDR3 is 11 residues long. Trimming took off 3 bases at V and 6 bases at J, with 2 bases between the two ends. Germline CDR1 is LGHNT and CDR2 is FRNRAP. CDR3 protein: CASGFSGELFF. In DNA, the CDR3 is TGTGCTAGTGGTTTTTCCGGGGAGCTGTTTTTT.